This T cell receptor (beta chain) was profiled in a study of early T cells in non-severe SARS-CoV-2 infection. Whole-study context: Sequencing was performed on bulk RNA from unsorted whole blood, leaving chains unpaired. Points from the study as a whole: Missing private and CD4 specificities, VDJdb matching favored anti-spike CD8 responses.

This clonotype has at least ten counts. The antigen is not known. Tagging with unique molecular identifiers was applied to individual cDNA molecules. A single record per CDR3 protein comes from TCRdb applying MiXCR to the 5' RACE reads. The sample has approximately 56,000 distinct CDR3 sequences; 10% are singletons. The CDR3 has 16 residues. The germline CDR1 and CDR2 sequences are KGHSH and LQKENI. V was pared by 3 bases and J by 1 base, with 3 bases of the junction left unmatched. V gene TRBV18 combines with J gene TRBJ2-1, with TRBD2 matching over 10 bases. Source material: whole blood. The source is an adult who was a healthcare worker with PCR-confirmed SARS-CoV-2 infection or an uninfected control (not recorded which). CDR3 coding DNA: TGTGCCAGCTCACCCCGACTAGCGGGTTCCTACAATGAGCAGTTCTTC. Amino acid sequence: CASSPRLAGSYNEQFF.